These 26 T cell receptor beta chains were sequenced from one sample in a study of blood T cells in healthy people across ages. With a J-beta primer mix and a sample-barcoded 5' primer, a second PCR ran 7 to 11 cycles. MiXCR, run by TCRdb on the 5' RACE reads, gives a single entry per CDR3 protein. The sample has 1.5 million to 2 million distinct CDR3 sequences, about 50% seen once. The sequenced sample consisted of blood. Source of these receptors: a woman aged 35 to 49 in good health.

The chain combines TRBV6-5 with TRBJ1-5; D unclear. Between the trimmed V and J ends, which lost 5 bases and 8 bases, there was a span of 13 bases. The CDR3 has 13 amino acids. Germline loops: CDR1 MNHEY, CDR2 SVGAGI. The CDR3 DNA follows: TGTGCCAGCAGTGAGGACGGCTTTAAGCCCCAGCATTTT. It yields the protein CASSEDGFKPQHF.

V and J are TRBV20-1 and TRBJ2-4, with TRBD2 matching 13 bases. Per the germline V gene, CDR1 is DFQATT and CDR2 is SNEGSKA (reference sequence). CDR3 length: 19 residues. The J segment lost 3 bases and the V segment lost 0 bases, leaving 11 bases of the junction unmatched. The CDR3 nucleotides are TGCAGTGCTAGAGAGGGACTAGCGGGAAGTGGAGGTGTCAAAAACATTCAGTACTTC. Translated: CSAREGLAGSGGVKNIQYF.

The chain links TRBV5-1 to TRBJ1-4; D is uncertain. The V and J ends lost 0 bases and 8 bases respectively, with 14 bases between them. The CDR3 is made up of 15 amino acids. The V gene's germline CDR1 is SGHRS and CDR2 YFSETQ. The DNA for the CDR3 is TGCGCCAGCAGCTTGGATCCAGGCGTTTTGGAAAAACTGTTTTTT. Amino acids: CASSLDPGVLEKLFF.

The chain is built from TRBV5-1 and TRBJ2-1, with 8 bases that match TRBD1. CDR1 is SGHRS and CDR2 is YFSETQ in the germline V gene. This CDR3 has 15 amino acids. Trimming took 3 bases from V and 6 from J; bases not matched to a gene: 8. CDR3 loop: CASSSPGGRGNEQFF. Written as DNA, the CDR3 is TGCGCCAGCAGCTCTCCAGGGGGCAGGGGCAATGAGCAGTTCTTC.

This clonotype came up a few times. The chain recombines TRBV5-1 with TRBJ2-3; TRBD2 aligns across 8 bases. V lost 7 bases and J lost 2; bases outside the gene matches: 9. Germline V gene sequence: CDR1 SGHRS, CDR2 YFSETQ. The CDR3 contains 15 residues. The CDR3 region has the DNA TGCGCCAGCCTCTCGCGGGGGGACTCCACAGATACGCAGTATTTT. Amino acids: CASLSRGDSTDTQYF.

The CDR3 coding sequence is TGTGCCAGCACGGGTGGGATAGGTGAGCAGTTCTTC. Translation gives CASTGGIGEQFF. The rearrangement links TRBV6-2 or TRBV6-3 to TRBJ2-1; D is unresolved. The CDR3 is made up of 12 amino acids. Germline CDR1 reads MNHEY; CDR2 reads SVGEGT. Trimming shortened V by 7 bases and J by 9 bases, and 13 bases separated the two germline ends.

This clonotype was seen once. CDR3 DNA sequence: TGTGCCAGCAGCCACACCCACAATGAGCAGTTCTTC. Protein sequence: CASSHTHNEQFF. This sequence joins TRBV5-6 and TRBJ2-1; D is uncertain. V was cut by 4 bases and J by 5 bases, with 7 bases left in between. CDR3 length: 12 residues. Germline-derived CDR1 and CDR2 are SGHDT and YYEEEE.

A few counts support this clonotype. Its ends do not fully match the called genes, so a read error is possible. The rearrangement joins TRBV2 to TRBJ2-1, with a tentative D call TRBD2 (5 bases). Germline loops: CDR1 SNHLY, CDR2 FYNNEI. The CDR3 is 14 amino acids. CDR3 bases: TGTGCCAGCAGCGAAGGGAGCTCCTACAATGAGCAGTTCTTC. Amino acid sequence: CASSEGSSYNEQFF.

The chain joins TRBV6-2 or TRBV6-3 to TRBJ2-7, with TRBD2 matching 7 bases. V gave up 4 bases and J gave up 3 bases; unmatched junction bases: 6. CDR3 length: 14 residues. Germline CDR1 and CDR2: MNHEY and SVGEGT. The CDR3 bases are TGTGCCAGCAGTTCCCTGGGGGGGAACTACGAGCAGTACTTC. It encodes CASSSLGGNYEQYF.

The chain carries TRBV7-2 and TRBJ2-1, with 9 bases aligning to TRBD1. The CDR3 is made up of 16 amino acids. The germline CDR1 and CDR2 sequences are SGHTA and FQGNSA. V lost 5 bases, J lost 3 bases, and 8 bases stayed unmatched. In nucleotides, the CDR3 is TGTGCCAGCAGCCCTAGGGACAGGGATTTCTACAATGAGCAGTTCTTC. It encodes CASSPRDRDFYNEQFF.

This clonotype was seen more than once but under ten times. The chain recombines TRBV2 with TRBJ2-7; D is unresolved. This CDR3 has 13 amino acids. Germline-derived CDR1 and CDR2 are SNHLY and FYNNEI. Trimming left V 1 base short and J 1 base short, with 5 bases between. The DNA of the CDR3 is TGTGCCAGCAGTGAAGGTTATTCCTACGAGCAGTACTTC. Protein sequence: CASSEGYSYEQYF. Complete variable domain (other parts from reference TRBV2 and TRBJ2-7): EPEVTQTPSHQVTQMGQEVILRCVPISNHLYFYWYRQILGQKVEFLVSFYNNEISEKSEIFDDQFSVERPDGSNFTLKIRSTKLEDSAMYFCASSEGYSYEQYFGPGTRLTVT.

A few counts support this clonotype. The chain uses TRBV20-1 and TRBJ2-1; 7 bases are a match to TRBD2. CDR1 is DFQATT, CDR2 SNEGSKA, per germline (reference sequence). The trim removed 4 bases at V and 4 bases at J, leaving 10 bases unmatched. The CDR3 runs 15 residues. The CDR3 DNA reads TGCAGTGCTAAACCTTCTAGCGGAACATACAATGAGCAGTTCTTC. The encoded protein is CSAKPSSGTYNEQFF.

The chain recombines TRBV5-1 with TRBJ2-3; 9 bases map to TRBD2. Germline-derived CDR1 and CDR2 are SGHRS and YFSETQ. The junction had 11 bases not matched to a gene; V was cut back by 4 bases and J by 5 bases. This CDR3 comprises 16 residues. This CDR3 is CASSPWASGAGDTQYF. The CDR3 coding sequence is TGCGCCAGCAGCCCGTGGGCTAGCGGGGCGGGAGATACGCAGTATTTT.

Ten or more counts support this clonotype. The genes are TRBV20-1 and TRBJ2-7, with 7 bases aligning to TRBD1. Germline lookup yields CDR1 DFQATT and CDR2 SNEGSKA (reference sequence). V trimming: 5 bases; J trimming: 2 bases; junction bases outside the gene matches: 6. There are 13 residues in the CDR3. CDR3 sequence reads: CSAPRQGPYEQYF. DNA for the CDR3: TGCAGTGCTCCGCGACAGGGCCCCTACGAGCAGTACTTC.

J is TRBJ2-1 and V is TRBV20-1; no definite D call. The germline CDR1 and CDR2 sequences are DFQATT and SNEGSKA (reference sequence). Trimming stripped 1 base from V and 9 bases from J, with 10 bases between. The CDR3 runs 12 residues. The CDR3: CSARGPRIEQFF. Here the CDR3 DNA reads TGCAGTGCTAGAGGGCCCCGGATTGAGCAGTTCTTC.

As for this clonotype: This clone may be a read error of a much larger clone one base away. The chain recombines TRBV6-5 with TRBJ1-5; 7 positions match TRBD1. The germline V gene encodes CDR1 MNHEY and CDR2 SVGAGI. The length of the CDR3 is 12 residues. V trimming: 7 bases; J trimming: 5 bases; junction bases outside the gene matches: 2. CDR3 protein: CASNQGDQPQHF. The CDR3 region has the DNA TGTGCCAGCAACCAGGGGGATCAGCCCCAGCATTTT.

CDR3 region: CASSQSIGPDTQYF. Written as DNA, the CDR3 is TGCGCCAGCAGCCAGTCGATCGGGCCCGATACGCAGTATTTT. V and J are TRBV4-3 and TRBJ2-3; D gene uncertain. V lost 3 bases and J lost 6, with 13 bases in between. Germline CDR1 and CDR2: LGHNA and YSLEER. The length of the CDR3 is 14 residues.

This clonotype was detected only a few times. The chain joins TRBV20-1 to TRBJ2-1; 11 positions agree with TRBD2. The CDR3 is 15 amino acids. The germline CDR1 and CDR2 sequences are DFQATT and SNEGSKA (reference sequence). V was clipped by 5 bases and J by 8 bases; unmatched bases: 11. This CDR3 reads CSALNSGGALDEQFF. The CDR3 DNA sequence: TGCAGTGCTCTTAATAGCGGGGGGGCCCTCGATGAGCAGTTCTTC.

This chain links TRBV7-2 with TRBJ2-7, with 8 nucleotides matching TRBD1. The CDR3 runs to 15 residues. CDR1 and CDR2 from the germline V gene are SGHTA and FQGNSA. Losses at the gene ends were 8 bases for V and 1 base for J; bases not matched to a gene: 10. The CDR3 coding sequence is TGTGCCAGCGGCTACTACAGGGGGTCGTCCTACGAGCAGTACTTC. Translated, it gives CASGYYRGSSYEQYF.

V and J are TRBV20-1 and TRBJ2-5; D may be TRBD2 (5 bases). The CDR3 has 13 residues. Germline V gene lookup returns CDR1 DFQATT and CDR2 SNEGSKA (reference sequence). V lost 8 bases, J lost 4 bases, and 17 bases lay in between. CDR3 sequence reads: CSTPPTRRETQYF. DNA for the CDR3: TGCAGTACTCCCCCAACTAGAAGAGAGACCCAGTACTTC.

This chain joins TRBV20-1 and TRBJ2-4, with 11 bases aligning to TRBD2. The end of the DNA is better explained by TRBJ2-7, so the J call may be wrong. CDR1 and CDR2 (germline): DFQATT, SNEGSKA (reference sequence). This CDR3 has 16 residues. The CDR3 loop is CSARLLAGGLFYEQYF. CDR3 DNA sequence: TGCAGTGCTAGGCTGCTAGCGGGGGGTCTATTCTACGAGCAGTACTTC.

This clonotype came up a few times. CDR3 residues: CATFTWTSGERNEQFF. CDR3 sequence (DNA): TGTGCCACCTTCACCTGGACTAGCGGGGAACGAAATGAGCAGTTCTTC. V is TRBV2 and J is TRBJ2-1, with 12 bases matching TRBD2. Trimming at V came to 10 bases and at J to 7 bases, leaving 14 bases not matched to a gene. Germline assignment: CDR1 SNHLY and CDR2 FYNNEI. This CDR3 contains 16 residues.

The chain carries TRBV4-3 and TRBJ1-2, with 8 bases fitting TRBD1. Germline CDR1 LGHNA, CDR2 YSLEER. The V gene end was trimmed by 0 bases and the J gene end by 5 bases; junction bases not matched to a gene: 5. This CDR3 is built from 15 residues. CDR3 in amino acids: CASSQEQGGPYGYTF. CDR3 bases: TGCGCCAGCAGCCAAGAACAGGGGGGGCCTTATGGCTACACCTTC.

The chain employs TRBV20-1 and TRBJ2-3; D is possibly TRBD2 (6 bases). CDR3 length equals 16 residues. V lost 3 bases to trimming and J lost 0 bases, with 16 bases between them. Germline V lookup: CDR1 DFQATT, CDR2 SNEGSKA (reference sequence). The CDR3, as DNA: TGCAGTGCTAGGACCCCTGGGGGGATTAGCACAGATACGCAGTATTTT. Protein sequence: CSARTPGGISTDTQYF.

The chain uses TRBV4-3 and TRBJ2-1; D unclear. The J call may be in error: the DNA end matches TRBJ2-7 better. The CDR3 is made up of 14 amino acids. Germline loops: CDR1 LGHNA, CDR2 YSLEER. CDR3 sequence: CASSRNGQYNEQYF. The CDR3 coding sequence is TGCGCCAGCAGCCGGAACGGGCAGTACAATGAGCAGTACTTC.

This chain connects TRBV13 to TRBJ2-5, with 10 bases that match TRBD1. Germline V CDR1 and CDR2: PRHDT, FYEKMQ (reference sequence). The trim removed 4 bases at V and 3 bases at J, leaving 8 bases unmatched. The CDR3 runs to 16 residues. Here the CDR3 reads CASSSRDRGREETQYF. CDR3 DNA sequence: TGTGCCAGCAGCTCCCGGGACAGGGGACGCGAAGAGACCCAGTACTTC.